The rows below give T cell receptor beta chains drawn from one sample of a study of control samples from healthy donors and cancer patients. The table came from immunoSEQ multiplex PCR; TCRdb's copy has only in-frame clones and leaves some out. Found here are under 150,000 clones, approximately 87% of them singletons; the top ten hold about 3%. What was sequenced was blood. These TCRs come from a man between 60 and 75 years old in good health. Each CDR3 is given with its conserved first and last residue. The order of the fields is V gene, D gene, J gene, clone size, CDR3 protein, CDR3 DNA. The D gene is left open where the match is weak. For some rows the clone size is stated as once, few or many, or as a class when expanded; others skip it.

v_call: TRBV6-5; d_call: TRBD1; j_call: TRBJ2-7; clone_size: -; cdr3_aa: CASSWGAGTGEEQYF; cdr3_nt: TGTGCCAGCAGTTGGGGAGCCGGGACAGGGGAAGAGCAGTACTTC
v_call: TRBV11-2; d_call: TRBD1; j_call: TRBJ1-6; clone_size: -; cdr3_aa: CASSLLQGMGSPLHF; cdr3_nt: TGTGCCAGCAGCTTATTACAGGGGATGGGTTCACCCCTCCACTTT
v_call: TRBV28; d_call: -; j_call: TRBJ1-2; clone_size: -; cdr3_aa: CASSRTGYGYTF; cdr3_nt: TGTGCCAGCAGTAGAACCGGCTATGGCTACACCTTC
v_call: TRBV28; d_call: -; j_call: TRBJ1-3; clone_size: -; cdr3_aa: CASSFGQGSGNTIYF; cdr3_nt: TGTGCCAGCAGTTTTGGGCAGGGCTCTGGAAACACCATATATTTT
v_call: TRBV30; d_call: -; j_call: TRBJ1-1; clone_size: -; cdr3_aa: CAWTGMNTEAFF; cdr3_nt: TGTGCCTGGACAGGCATGAACACTGAAGCTTTCTTT
v_call: TRBV7-8; d_call: -; j_call: TRBJ2-7; clone_size: once; cdr3_aa: CASSLVQDYEQYF; cdr3_nt: TGTGCCAGCAGCTTAGTTCAGGACTACGAGCAGTACTTC
v_call: TRBV9; d_call: TRBD1; j_call: TRBJ1-2; clone_size: -; cdr3_aa: CASRTGTDWGYGYTF; cdr3_nt: TGTGCCAGCAGGACTGGGACAGACTGGGGCTATGGCTACACCTTC
v_call: TRBV27; d_call: -; j_call: TRBJ1-6; clone_size: -; cdr3_aa: CASRPDRSNSPLHF; cdr3_nt: TGTGCCAGCAGACCCGACAGGAGCAATTCACCCCTCCACTTT
v_call: TRBV28; d_call: -; j_call: TRBJ1-3; clone_size: -; cdr3_aa: CASSSRPLNTIYF; cdr3_nt: TGTGCCAGCAGCTCCCGGCCCCTTAACACCATATATTTT
v_call: TRBV9; d_call: -; j_call: TRBJ1-6; clone_size: -; cdr3_aa: CASSVAGQGNSPLHF; cdr3_nt: TGTGCCAGCAGCGTGGCGGGACAAGGGAATTCACCCCTCCACTTT
v_call: TRBV7-9; d_call: TRBD1; j_call: TRBJ2-3; clone_size: -; cdr3_aa: CASSPRDRGRTDTQYF; cdr3_nt: TGTGCCAGCAGCCCGCGGGACAGGGGGCGAACAGATACGCAGTATTTT
v_call: TRBV10-3; d_call: -; j_call: TRBJ1-2; clone_size: -; cdr3_aa: CAISESGTSYGYTF; cdr3_nt: TGTGCCATCAGTGAATCGGGGACCTCCTATGGCTACACCTTC
v_call: TRBV10-1; d_call: -; j_call: TRBJ1-1; clone_size: -; cdr3_aa: CASSRGRETEAFF; cdr3_nt: TGCGCCAGCAGTCGGGGTAGGGAGACTGAAGCTTTCTTT
v_call: TRBV3-1/TRBV3-2; d_call: TRBD1; j_call: TRBJ1-1; clone_size: -; cdr3_aa: CASSNPGQQNTEAFF; cdr3_nt: TGTGCCAGCAGCAATCCGGGACAGCAGAACACTGAAGCTTTCTTT
v_call: TRBV2; d_call: TRBD2; j_call: TRBJ2-3; clone_size: few; cdr3_aa: CASSKTSVITDTQYF; cdr3_nt: TGTGCCAGCAGTAAGACTAGCGTAATAACAGATACGCAGTATTTT